Detailed here is one TCR beta chain. The study assigned cohorts using participant-reported clinical history. This specimen belongs to a study of blood T cell repertoires in COVID-19. Study at large: The cDNA or gDNA used as material had been derived from T cells, B-cell-depleted T cells, or PBMCs.

Germline V gene sequence: CDR1 SEHNR, CDR2 FQNEAQ (reference sequence). The CDR3 is 14 residues long. J lost 7 bases, V lost 1 base, and 1 base had no gene match. Only in-frame clones appear in the TCRdb table, and some are missing; sequencing was by immunoSEQ multiplex PCR. This table has about 190,000 clones, 85% to 90% appearing once. The rearrangement joins TRBV7-9 to TRBJ1-2, with 12 bases lining up with TRBD1. The source material was PBMCs or T cells enriched from blood (not recorded which). The clonotype was recovered from a middle-aged woman in a cohort exposed to, infected with or recovered from COVID-19 (not recorded which). The CDR3 coding sequence is TGTGCCAGCAGCTTAGTGGGACAGGGGGCTGGCTACACCTTC. This gives the protein CASSLVGQGAGYTF.